These T cell receptor beta chains were read from a single sample in a study of shared clonotypes between healthy human individuals. Assay: immunoSEQ multiplex PCR; the TCRdb copy retains only in-frame clones and omits some. The sample has around 330,000 clones, roughly 70% seen once; the top ten hold under 13%. The sample was memory CD4+ T cells sorted from blood. The receptor set was obtained from a man younger than 45 in good health. Both conserved end residues are part of each CDR3. A D gene is named only where the DNA matches it firmly. Clone size is stated in some rows and not others, as once, few, many or a class when expanded.

>TRBV5-1|few|TRBJ2-5|TRBD2
CASSPGLAGIVRETQYF
TGCGCCAGCAGCCCAGGACTAGCGGGAATTGTGCGAGAGACCCAGTACTTC
>TRBV28|-|TRBJ2-7|-
CASTAQGRASYEQYF
TGTGCCAGCACCGCACAGGGGAGGGCCTCCTACGAGCAGTACTTC
>TRBV19|few|TRBJ2-1|TRBD2
CASQRGLAPNEQFF
TGTGCCAGTCAGAGGGGACTAGCTCCCAATGAGCAGTTCTTC
>TRBV7-2|-|TRBJ1-3|-
CASSLRTVSGNTIYF
TGTGCCAGCAGCCTCAGAACGGTCTCTGGAAACACCATATATTTT
>TRBV28|-|TRBJ2-3|TRBD2
CASRLIRLAGGLTDTQYF
TGTGCCAGCAGGCTAATTAGACTAGCGGGAGGGTTAACAGATACGCAGTATTTT
>TRBV18|-|TRBJ2-1|-
CASSPRISDNEQFF
TGTGCCAGCTCACCGAGGATTAGCGACAATGAGCAGTTCTTC
>TRBV11-2|-|TRBJ2-3|-
CASSSLRGRGTDTQYF
TGTGCCAGCAGCTCACTCCGGGGCCGGGGCACAGATACGCAGTATTTT
>TRBV6-5|-|TRBJ2-7|TRBD1
CASSWEQGKGVEQYF
TGTGCCAGCAGTTGGGAACAGGGGAAAGGGGTCGAGCAGTACTTC
>TRBV2|-|TRBJ2-7|-
CASNPDGSDEQYF
TGTGCCAGCAATCCGGACGGGTCCGACGAGCAGTACTTC
>TRBV9|many|TRBJ2-1|-
CASSVAVVARDEQFF
TGTGCCAGCAGCGTAGCGGTGGTAGCTAGGGATGAGCAGTTCTTC
>TRBV5-1|-|TRBJ2-1|TRBD2
CASGRAGDAGDEQFF
TGCGCCAGCGGTAGGGCGGGAGATGCAGGAGATGAGCAGTTCTTC
>TRBV18|-|TRBJ2-6|-
CASSPQGGSGANVLTF
TGTGCCAGCTCACCCCAAGGGGGCTCTGGGGCCAACGTCCTGACTTTC
>TRBV27|-|TRBJ2-5|-
CAEKGGDEETQYF
TGTGCCGAGAAAGGCGGCGATGAAGAGACCCAGTACTTC
>TRBV6-5|-|TRBJ2-7|TRBD2
CASRGIGTSGYEQYF
TGTGCCAGCAGGGGAATCGGGACTAGCGGTTACGAGCAGTACTTC
>TRBV27|few|TRBJ1-1|TRBD1
CASSLLQGSGGFLLNTEAFF
TGTGCCAGCAGTTTATTACAGGGGTCGGGGGGCTTCCTTTTGAACACTGAAGCTTTCTTT
>TRBV6-1|-|TRBJ2-7|TRBD1
CASSEGQGAPYEQYF
TGTGCCAGCAGTGAGGGACAGGGGGCTCCCTACGAGCAGTACTTC
>TRBV2|many|TRBJ1-1|-
CASSGQSNTEAFF
TGTGCCAGCAGTGGACAGTCGAACACTGAAGCTTTCTTT
>TRBV6-5|-|TRBJ2-3|-
CASSSTGPSTDTQYF
TGTGCCAGCAGTTCCACGGGACCTAGCACAGATACGCAGTATTTT
>TRBV29-1|-|TRBJ2-3|TRBD2
CSGSSGSDTQYF
TGCAGCGGCTCTAGCGGATCAGATACGCAGTATTTT
>TRBV11-2|-|TRBJ2-2|-
CASNPGELFF
TGTGCCAGCAACCCCGGGGAGCTGTTTTTT
>TRBV11-2|-|TRBJ2-1|-
CASSLVVSPYNEQFF
TGTGCCAGCAGCTTAGTCGTGAGCCCCTACAATGAGCAGTTCTTC
>TRBV19|-|TRBJ1-2|TRBD1
CASSMFQGDVAGYTF
TGTGCCAGTAGTATGTTCCAGGGGGATGTGGCTGGCTACACCTTC
>TRBV7-9|-|TRBJ2-2|-
CASSLPSVPNTGELFF
TGTGCCAGCAGTTTGCCTAGCGTCCCAAACACCGGGGAGCTGTTTTTT
>TRBV9|-|TRBJ2-7|-
CASSVSLIPYEQYF
TGTGCCAGCAGCGTATCATTAATCCCGTACGAGCAGTACTTC
>TRBV28|-|TRBJ1-2|-
CASRSTDYGYTF
TGTGCCAGCAGGTCGACAGATTATGGCTACACCTTC
>TRBV19|-|TRBJ2-1|TRBD2
CASSAGLAGNNEQFF
TGTGCCAGTAGTGCGGGACTAGCGGGGAACAATGAGCAGTTCTTC
>TRBV27|-|TRBJ1-3|-
CASSPKPTGSGNTIYF
TGTGCCAGCAGTCCCAAACCGACAGGTTCGGGAAACACCATATATTTT
>TRBV29-1|-|TRBJ2-5|-
CSVEILIQETQYF
TGCAGCGTTGAAATCCTGATCCAAGAGACCCAGTACTTC